This T cell receptor beta chain was recovered during a study of PD-1 blockade in classical Hodgkin lymphoma. Looking at the study overall: Nivolumab dosed at 3 mg/kg went to patients intravenously every 2 weeks. Study-wide findings and caveats: Relapsed/refractory patients reportedly had lower baseline diversity than newly diagnosed patients.

Each of the patients experienced relapse following autologous stem cell transplantation, and their brentuximab vedotin exposure differed. With V trimmed by 2 bases and J by 8 bases, 8 bases remained unmatched. Germline V lookup: CDR1 LGHNA, CDR2 YSLEER. This CDR3 region has 15 residues. Clones were sequenced by immunoSEQ multiplex PCR, and TCRdb holds only the in-frame ones, with some missing. The table lists about 25,000 clones, about nine tenths of them singletons, with roughly 2.5% in the top ten. As concerns this clone: As yet, its antigen is unknown.

This sequence originates from a human donor with classical Hodgkin lymphoma. The input for sequencing was peripheral blood mononuclear cells (PBMCs), taken at baseline. This chain links TRBV4-3 with TRBJ1-4; 7 bases map to TRBD1. The CDR3 sequence is CASSQHQGVQEKLFF. The CDR3 DNA reads TGCGCCAGCAGCCAACATCAGGGGGTTCAGGAAAAACTGTTTTTT.